This T cell receptor (beta chain) originates from a study of blood T cell repertoires in COVID-19. Study information: Some COVID-19 samples were acute and others convalescent; all came from the United States, Italy and Spain. Sources were T cells, B-cell-depleted T cells, or PBMCs; the material itself was cDNA or gDNA.

Original processing methods: Estimation of nucleated cell counts was performed using reference gene primer amplification. Clones were read by immunoSEQ multiplex PCR, and TCRdb kept only the in-frame ones, dropping some. D and trimming come from the DNA, and the V and J calls and clone size come from that table. This sample has over 130,000 clones; around 86% occur once, and the top ten carry around 3.3%. The trim removed 0 bases at V and 4 bases at J, leaving 4 bases unmatched. This CDR3 spans 15 amino acids. Per the germline V gene, CDR1 is LGHNA and CDR2 is YSLEER. This clonotype was obtained from a man in his sixties or seventies with acute or convalescent COVID-19. Sequencing used peripheral blood. The rearrangement uses TRBV4-3 and TRBJ1-2; 8 bases line up with TRBD1. The CDR3 DNA sequence: TGCGCCAGCAGCCAAGACAGGGGGCCCCCCTATGGCTACACCTTC. Translation: CASSQDRGPPYGYTF.